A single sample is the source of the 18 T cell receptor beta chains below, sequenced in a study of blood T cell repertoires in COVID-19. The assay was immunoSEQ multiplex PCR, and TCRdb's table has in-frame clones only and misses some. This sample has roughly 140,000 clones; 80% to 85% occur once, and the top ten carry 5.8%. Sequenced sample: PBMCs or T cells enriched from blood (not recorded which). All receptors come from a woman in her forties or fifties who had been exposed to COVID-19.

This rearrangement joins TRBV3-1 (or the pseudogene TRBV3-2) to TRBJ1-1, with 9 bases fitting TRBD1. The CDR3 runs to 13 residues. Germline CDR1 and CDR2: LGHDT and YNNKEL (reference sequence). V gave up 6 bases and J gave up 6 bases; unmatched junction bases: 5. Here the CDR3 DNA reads TGTGCCAGCAGTCATACAGGGGGCGCTGAAGCTTTCTTT. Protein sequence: CASSHTGGAEAFF.

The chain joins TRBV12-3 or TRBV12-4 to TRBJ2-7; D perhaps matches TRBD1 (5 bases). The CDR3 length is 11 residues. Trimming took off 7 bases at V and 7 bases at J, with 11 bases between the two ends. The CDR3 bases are TGTGCCAGCACCCAGGGTGGGGAGCAGTACTTC. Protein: CASTQGGEQYF.

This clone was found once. The CDR3 bases are TGTGCCTGGCTTGACCGGAGCGGGAGGCCAGATACGCAGTATTTT. The encoded protein is CAWLDRSGRPDTQYF. The chain uses TRBV30 and TRBJ2-3, with 9 bases aligning to TRBD2. The CDR3 extends over 15 amino acids. J was trimmed by 4 bases and V by 5 bases; bases with no gene match: 10. CDR1 and CDR2 from the germline V gene are GTSNPN and SVGIG (reference sequence).

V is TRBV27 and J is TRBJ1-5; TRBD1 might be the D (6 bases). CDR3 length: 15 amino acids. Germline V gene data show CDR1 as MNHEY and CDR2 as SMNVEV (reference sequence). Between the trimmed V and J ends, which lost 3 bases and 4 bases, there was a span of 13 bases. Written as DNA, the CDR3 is TGTGCCAGCAGTTTGGCCCCCAGGGGTAATCAGCCCCAGCATTTT. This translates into CASSLAPRGNQPQHF.

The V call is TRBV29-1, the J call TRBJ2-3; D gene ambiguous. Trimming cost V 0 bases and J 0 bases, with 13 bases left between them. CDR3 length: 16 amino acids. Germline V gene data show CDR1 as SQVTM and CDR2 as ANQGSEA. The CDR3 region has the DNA TGCAGCGTTGAAGATCCGGAGAGATCTAGCACAGATACGCAGTATTTT. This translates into CSVEDPERSSTDTQYF.

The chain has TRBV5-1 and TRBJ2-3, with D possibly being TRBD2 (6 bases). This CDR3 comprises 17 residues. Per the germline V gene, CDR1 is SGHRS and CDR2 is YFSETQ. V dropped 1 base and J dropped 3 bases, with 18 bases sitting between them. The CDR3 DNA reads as TGCGCCAGCAGCTTGTCGCCGGGGGTACACCGTACAGATACGCAGTATTTT. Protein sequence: CASSLSPGVHRTDTQYF.

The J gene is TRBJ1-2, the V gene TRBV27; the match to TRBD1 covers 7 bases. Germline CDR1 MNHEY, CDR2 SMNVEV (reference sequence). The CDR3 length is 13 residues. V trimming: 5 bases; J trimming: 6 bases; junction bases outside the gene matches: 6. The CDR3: CASSKTGWDGYTF. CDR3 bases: TGTGCCAGCAGTAAGACAGGGTGGGATGGCTACACCTTC.

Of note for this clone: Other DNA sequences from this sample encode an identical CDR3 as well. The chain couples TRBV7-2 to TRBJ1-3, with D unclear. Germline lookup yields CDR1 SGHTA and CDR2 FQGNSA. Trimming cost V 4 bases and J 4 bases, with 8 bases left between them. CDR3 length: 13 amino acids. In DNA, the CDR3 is TGTGCCAGCAGCTCCGCGGGGGGAAACACCATATATTTT. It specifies CASSSAGGNTIYF.

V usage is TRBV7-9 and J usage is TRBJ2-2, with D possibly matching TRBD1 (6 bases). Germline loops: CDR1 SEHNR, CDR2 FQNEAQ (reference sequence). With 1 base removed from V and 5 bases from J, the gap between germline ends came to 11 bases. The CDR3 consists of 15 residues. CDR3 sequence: CASSLGGLGTGELFF. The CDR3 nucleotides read TGTGCCAGCAGCTTAGGGGGGCTCGGGACCGGGGAGCTGTTTTTT.

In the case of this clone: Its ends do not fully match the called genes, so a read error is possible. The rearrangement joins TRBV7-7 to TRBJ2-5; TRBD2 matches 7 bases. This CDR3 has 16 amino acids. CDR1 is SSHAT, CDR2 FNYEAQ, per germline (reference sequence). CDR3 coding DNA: TGTGCTAGCAGCTTATCTGGGGGGGGACGGGCGGAGACCCAGTACTTC. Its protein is CASSLSGGGRAETQYF.

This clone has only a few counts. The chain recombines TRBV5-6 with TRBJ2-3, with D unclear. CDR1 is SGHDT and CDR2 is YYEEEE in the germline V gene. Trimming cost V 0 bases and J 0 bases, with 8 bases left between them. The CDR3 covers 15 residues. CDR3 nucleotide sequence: TGTGCCAGCAGCTTGGCACTCACTAGCACAGATACGCAGTATTTT. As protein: CASSLALTSTDTQYF.

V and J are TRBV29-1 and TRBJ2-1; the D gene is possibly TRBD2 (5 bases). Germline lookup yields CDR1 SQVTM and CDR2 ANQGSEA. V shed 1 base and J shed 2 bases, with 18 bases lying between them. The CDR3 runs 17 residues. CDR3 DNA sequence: TGCAGCGTTGAAGCTGGATCTGCGGGTTCGCCCTACAATGAGCAGTTCTTC. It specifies CSVEAGSAGSPYNEQFF.

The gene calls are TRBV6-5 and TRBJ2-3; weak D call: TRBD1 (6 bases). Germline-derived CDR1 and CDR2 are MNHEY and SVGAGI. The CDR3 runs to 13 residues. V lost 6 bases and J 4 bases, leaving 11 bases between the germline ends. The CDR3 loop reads CASRLNRADTQYF. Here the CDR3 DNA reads TGTGCCAGCAGACTCAACAGGGCAGATACGCAGTATTTT.

CDR3 sequence reads: CASSLRAGVYNEQFF. CDR3 nucleotides: TGTGCCAGCAGCCTTCGGGCGGGCGTCTACAATGAGCAGTTCTTC. This chain joins TRBV6-2 or TRBV6-3 and TRBJ2-1; TRBD2 might be the D (5 bases). The V gene lost 6 bases and the J gene lost 3 bases, with 15 bases spanning the gap. The CDR3 sequence is 15 residues long. CDR1 MNHEY and CDR2 SVGEGT come from the germline V gene.

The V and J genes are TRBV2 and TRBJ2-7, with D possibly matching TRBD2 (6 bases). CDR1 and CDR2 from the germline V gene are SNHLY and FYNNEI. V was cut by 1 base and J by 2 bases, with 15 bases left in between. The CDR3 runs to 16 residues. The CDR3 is CASSEGRGERAYEQYF. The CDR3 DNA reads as TGTGCCAGCAGTGAAGGGCGCGGGGAGAGGGCCTACGAGCAGTACTTC.

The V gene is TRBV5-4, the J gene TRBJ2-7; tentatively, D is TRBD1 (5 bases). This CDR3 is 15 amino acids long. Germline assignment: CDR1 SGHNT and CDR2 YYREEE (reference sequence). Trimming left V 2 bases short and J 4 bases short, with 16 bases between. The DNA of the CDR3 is TGTGCCAGCAGCTTTTTTGGGTTTGGGGCTTACGAGCAGTACTTC. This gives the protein CASSFFGFGAYEQYF.

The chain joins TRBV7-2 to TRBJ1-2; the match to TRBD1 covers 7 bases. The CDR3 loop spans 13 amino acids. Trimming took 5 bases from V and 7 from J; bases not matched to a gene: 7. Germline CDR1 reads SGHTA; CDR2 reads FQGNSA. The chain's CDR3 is CASSPPGQFGYTF. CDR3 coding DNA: TGTGCCAGCAGCCCTCCGGGACAGTTTGGCTACACCTTC.

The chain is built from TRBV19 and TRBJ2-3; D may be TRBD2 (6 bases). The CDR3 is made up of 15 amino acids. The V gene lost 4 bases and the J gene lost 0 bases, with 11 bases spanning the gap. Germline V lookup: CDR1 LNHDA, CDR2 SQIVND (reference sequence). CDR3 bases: TGTGCCAGTAGTAAGGAGGGATCTAGCACAGATACGCAGTATTTT. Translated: CASSKEGSSTDTQYF.